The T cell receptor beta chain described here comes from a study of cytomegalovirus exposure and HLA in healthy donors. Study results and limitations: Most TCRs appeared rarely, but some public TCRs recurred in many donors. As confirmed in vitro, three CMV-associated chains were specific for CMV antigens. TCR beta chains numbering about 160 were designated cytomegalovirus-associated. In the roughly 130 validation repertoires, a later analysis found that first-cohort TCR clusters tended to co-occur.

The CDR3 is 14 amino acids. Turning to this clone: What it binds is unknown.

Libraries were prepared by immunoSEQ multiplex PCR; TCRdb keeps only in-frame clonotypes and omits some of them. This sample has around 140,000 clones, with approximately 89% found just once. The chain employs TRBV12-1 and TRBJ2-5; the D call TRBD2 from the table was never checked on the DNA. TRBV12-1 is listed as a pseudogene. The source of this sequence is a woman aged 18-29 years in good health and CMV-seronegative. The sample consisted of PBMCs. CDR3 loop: CASSSDWIQETQYF. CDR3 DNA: TGTGCCAGCAGCTCGGACTGGATCCAAGAGACCCAGTACTTC.